These 10 T cell receptor beta chains were sequenced from one sample in a study of intratumoral heterogeneity in liver cancer. Tumour samples came from separate, distinct regions of the hepatocellular carcinoma nodule. Sequencing used immunoSEQ multiplex PCR; TCRdb keeps in-frame clones, though not all of them. The table lists some 3,000 clones, 65% to 75% of them singletons, with 45% in the top ten. Here the sequenced sample was tumor tissue, taken before any cancer treatment. These receptor sequences come from a woman in her sixties or seventies with hepatocellular carcinoma.

This chain connects TRBV6-5 to TRBJ2-7, with D unresolved. V was pared by 7 bases and J by 2 bases, with 3 bases between. The CDR3 has 10 amino acids. CDR1 and CDR2 (germline): MNHEY, SVGAGI. The CDR3 nucleotides read TGTGCCAGCAACGCCTACGAGCAGTACTTC. This sequence encodes CASNAYEQYF.

This clone is a singleton in its sample. This rearrangement joins TRBV7-3 to TRBJ2-1, with D possibly matching TRBD2 (5 bases). The germline CDR1 and CDR2 sequences are SGHTA and FQGTGA. CDR3 length equals 16 residues. V lost 5 bases, J lost 4 bases, and 18 bases lay in between. The CDR3 bases are TGTGCCAGCAGCCCCCGCGCTGGCAGCGGTTACAATGAGCAGTTCTTC. Protein sequence: CASSPRAGSGYNEQFF.

The chain combines TRBV5-1 with TRBJ2-5; perhaps TRBD1 as D (5 bases). V was clipped by 4 bases and J by 5 bases, with 15 bases between them. CDR1 and CDR2 from the germline V gene are SGHRS and YFSETQ. This CDR3 region has 14 residues. The CDR3 coding sequence is TGCGCCAGCAGCCAGGGCAGATCAGGGGAGACCCAGTACTTC. It specifies CASSQGRSGETQYF.

The chain recombines TRBV2 with TRBJ2-1; 7 bases are shared with TRBD2. Per germline, CDR1 SNHLY and CDR2 FYNNEI. V gave up 2 bases and J gave up 6 bases; unmatched junction bases: 4. This CDR3 has 14 residues. The CDR3, as DNA: TGTGCCAGCAGTGAATATACTAGCGTCAATGAGCAGTTCTTC. Translation: CASSEYTSVNEQFF.

This clone was observed a single time. The chain carries TRBV24-1 and TRBJ1-2; unclear D gene. Germline-derived CDR1 and CDR2 are KGHDR and SFDVKD. There are 11 residues in the CDR3. Between the trimmed V and J ends, which lost 4 bases and 8 bases, there was a span of 7 bases. Here the CDR3 DNA reads TGTGCCACCAGTGACCAGAGGGGCTACACCTTC. Its protein is CATSDQRGYTF.

The chain employs TRBV25-1 and TRBJ2-3; 7 bases fit TRBD2. Per the germline V gene, CDR1 is MGHDK and CDR2 is SYGVNS. V was clipped by 1 base and J by 2 bases; unmatched bases: 3. The CDR3 is 15 amino acids. The CDR3 sequence is CASSEFAGVTDTQYF. CDR3 coding DNA: TGTGCCAGCAGTGAATTCGCGGGAGTCACAGATACGCAGTATTTT.

Points on this clone: Mismatch with germline at one junction end may stem from a read error. V gene TRBV7-7 combines with J gene TRBJ2-1, with 11 bases that match TRBD1. The CDR3 totals 15 residues. Germline CDR1 and CDR2: SSHAT and FNYEAQ (reference sequence). The CDR3 protein is CASSLGTGGNNEQFF. The CDR3 coding sequence is TGTGCTAGCAGCTTAGGGACAGGGGGAAACAATGAGCAGTTCTTC.

The V and J genes are TRBV6-5 and TRBJ1-4; 9 bases map to TRBD1. The CDR3 is made up of 15 amino acids. Germline CDR1 and CDR2: MNHEY and SVGAGI. Unmatched junction bases numbered 7, after V lost 4 bases and J lost 7 bases. The CDR3 bases are TGTGCCAGCAGTTTTACAGGGGGCGCCGGTGAAAAACTGTTTTTT. As protein: CASSFTGGAGEKLFF.

Within the sample, this clone is large (0.1 to 1%). The rearrangement joins TRBV3-1 (or the pseudogene TRBV3-2) to TRBJ2-2; D might be TRBD2 (6 bases). Trimming shortened V by 6 bases and J by 1 base, and 9 bases separated the two germline ends. CDR3 size: 14 residues. Per the germline V gene, CDR1 is LGHDT and CDR2 is YNNKEL (reference sequence). The CDR3 is CASRHSGNTGELFF. CDR3 DNA: TGTGCCAGCAGACATAGCGGGAACACCGGGGAGCTGTTTTTT.

The chain is built from TRBV2 and TRBJ2-5, with TRBD1 matching over 9 bases. The CDR3 sequence is 12 residues long. J lost 4 bases, V lost 8 bases, and 2 bases had no gene match. CDR1 is SNHLY and CDR2 is FYNNEI in the germline V gene. The CDR3 DNA sequence: TGTGCCAGCGGGGGACAGGGAGAGACCCAGTACTTC. Translation gives CASGGQGETQYF.